This TCR beta chain was identified in a study of identical twins. Study-level points and caveats: Memory repertoires lacked the insertion deficit that abundant cord blood beta clonotypes showed. Analyses of zero insertions could be partly confounded by invariant MAIT and iNKT cells.

Each donor was a healthy Caucasian. A universal primer site was incorporated via template switching, and the cDNA contained unique molecular identifiers. TCRdb ran MiXCR on the 5' RACE reads and lists one entry per CDR3 protein. The repertoire consists of 1.5 million to 2 million distinct CDR3 sequences, with around a third occurring once and the leading ten covering 0.25% to 0.3%. This clonotype appeared a few times. Its antigen is currently unknown. This receptor was taken from a newborn girl in good health. Sequencing was performed on cord blood.

CDR3 sequence (DNA): TGTGCCAGCAGCCAAGATGGGGTAAGGGTCACTGAAGCTTTCTTT. Translated, it gives CASSQDGVRVTEAFF. J is TRBJ1-1 and V is TRBV4-2; no reliable D call. Germline V gene lookup returns CDR1 LGHNA and CDR2 YNFKEQ. Deletions cut 0 bases from V and 4 bases from J, with 12 bases between. The CDR3 has 15 amino acids.